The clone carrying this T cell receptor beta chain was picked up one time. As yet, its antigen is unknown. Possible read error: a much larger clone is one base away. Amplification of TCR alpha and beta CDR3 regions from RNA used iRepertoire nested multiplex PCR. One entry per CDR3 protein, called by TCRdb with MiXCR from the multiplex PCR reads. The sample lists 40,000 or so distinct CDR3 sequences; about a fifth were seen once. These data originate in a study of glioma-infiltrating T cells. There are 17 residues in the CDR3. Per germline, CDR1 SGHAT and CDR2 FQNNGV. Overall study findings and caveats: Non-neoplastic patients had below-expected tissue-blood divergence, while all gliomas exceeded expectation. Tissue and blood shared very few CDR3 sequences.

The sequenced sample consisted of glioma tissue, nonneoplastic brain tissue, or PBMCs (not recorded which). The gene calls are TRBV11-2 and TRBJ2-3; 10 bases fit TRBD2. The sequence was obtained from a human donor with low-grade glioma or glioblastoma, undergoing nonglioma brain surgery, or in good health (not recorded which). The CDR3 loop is CASSPRLAGQRTGTQYF. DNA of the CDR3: TGTGCCAGCAGCCCCCGACTAGCGGGTCAACGCACAGGTACGCAGTATTTT.